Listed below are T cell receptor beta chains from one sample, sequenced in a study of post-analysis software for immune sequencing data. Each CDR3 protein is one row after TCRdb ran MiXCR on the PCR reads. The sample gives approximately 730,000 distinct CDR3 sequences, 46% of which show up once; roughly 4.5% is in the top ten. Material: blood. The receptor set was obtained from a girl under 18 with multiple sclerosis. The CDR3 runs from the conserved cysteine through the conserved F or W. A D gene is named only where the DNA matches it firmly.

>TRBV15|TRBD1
CAASRGARTGLPGYTF
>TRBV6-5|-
CASSPGGAETYGYTF
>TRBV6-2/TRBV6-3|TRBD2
CASRQISGITTDTQYF
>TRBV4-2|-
CASSPRADDYEQYF
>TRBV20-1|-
CNARDPGGPSYEQYF
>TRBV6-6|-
CATSWQSYEQYF
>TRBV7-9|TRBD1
CASSPGTGGGTDTQYF
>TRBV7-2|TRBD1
CASSLGGTGKNEQFF
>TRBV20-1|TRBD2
CSALRQGGENIQYF
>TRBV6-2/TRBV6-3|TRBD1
CASIPGTGEPDTQYF
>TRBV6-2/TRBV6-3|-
CASSRTGTANTGELFF
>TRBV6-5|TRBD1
CASSYGPTGRLVYGYTF
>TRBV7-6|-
CASSLRPDYERYF
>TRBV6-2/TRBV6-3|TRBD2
CASSRQGILLAGANEQFF
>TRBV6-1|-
CASSEEVAYEQYF
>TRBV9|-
CASRAGTSNTGERFF
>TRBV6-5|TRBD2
CASSYATSGQETQYF
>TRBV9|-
CASSPWLNTEAFF
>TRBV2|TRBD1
CASSGLGDRGVLQETQYF
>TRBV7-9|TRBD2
CASSTSGSRKEQYF
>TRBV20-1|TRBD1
CSARDRVRPGAFSNQPQHF
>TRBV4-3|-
CASSQFALNFNEQFF
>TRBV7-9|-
CASRGWRSGNEQFF
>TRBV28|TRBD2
CAAWDYNEGETQYF
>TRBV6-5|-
CASSYGGSFYGYTF
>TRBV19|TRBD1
CASSRDRRNYGYTF
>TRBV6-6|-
CASSPRLDSREGYTF
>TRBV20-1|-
CSATPEQFF
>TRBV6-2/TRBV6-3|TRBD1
CASMKGANYGYTF
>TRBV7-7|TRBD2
CASSRDYDTGELFF
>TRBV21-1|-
CASSKHNEQFF
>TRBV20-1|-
CSAQTTDTQYF
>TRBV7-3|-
CASSPNRGSYNEQFF
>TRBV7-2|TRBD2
CASSLDPSGINEQYF
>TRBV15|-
CATGDRGAEKFF
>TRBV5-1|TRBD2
CASSLVGLAGFHEQYF
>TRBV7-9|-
CASRPEAADEKLFF
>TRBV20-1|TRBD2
CSARPSGRPSYEQYF
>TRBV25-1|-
CASSESPTGQGPLHF
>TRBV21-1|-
CASSKIGWRLSNQPQHF
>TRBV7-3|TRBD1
CASKQGLNTEAFF
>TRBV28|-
CASSLLGRGERQPQHF
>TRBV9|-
CASSGDKYQETQYF
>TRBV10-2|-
CASSEGGRSEAFF
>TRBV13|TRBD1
CASSSGTDENIQYF
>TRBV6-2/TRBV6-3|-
CASGSSERDGTYEQYF
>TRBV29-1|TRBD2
CSYGKGGEFTDTQYF
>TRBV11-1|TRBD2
CASSHRSGSGTDTQYF
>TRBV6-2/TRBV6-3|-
CASSPTNSNQPQHF
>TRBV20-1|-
CSAVQLDTQYF
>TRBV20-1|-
CSGPSGHYGYTF
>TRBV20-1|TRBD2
CSADGPWRGTYNEQFF
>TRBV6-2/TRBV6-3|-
CASRGSPVFDYGYTF
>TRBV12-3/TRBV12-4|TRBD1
CASRPTGVGNEKLFF